This paragraph covers one T cell receptor (beta chain) sequence. This entry is derived from a study of blood T cell repertoires in COVID-19. Study summary: The origin of the acute and convalescent COVID-19 samples was the United States, Italy and Spain.

In the original workflow: From reference gene primer amplification, estimates of nucleated cell counts were derived. Measured with immunoSEQ multiplex PCR; TCRdb has only the in-frame clones, and not every one. The V and J calls and clone size were taken over from that table, and D and trimming were inferred from the DNA. The sample has 200,000 to 250,000 clones, just under 90% seen once. CDR3 length: 13 residues. Looked up from germline, CDR1 is LNHDA and CDR2 is SQIVND (reference sequence). Trimming took 6 bases from V and 5 from J, leaving 13 bases between them. Recruited during active infection, patients (from Seattle) were subsequently followed longitudinally.

The TCR was taken from a man aged 25 to 40 with COVID-19, enrolled during active disease. The chain is built from TRBV19 and TRBJ1-1, with D uncertain. Material: peripheral blood. CDR3: CASSYTRGTEAFF. In DNA, the CDR3 is TGTGCCAGTAGCTATACACGGGGAACTGAAGCTTTCTTT.